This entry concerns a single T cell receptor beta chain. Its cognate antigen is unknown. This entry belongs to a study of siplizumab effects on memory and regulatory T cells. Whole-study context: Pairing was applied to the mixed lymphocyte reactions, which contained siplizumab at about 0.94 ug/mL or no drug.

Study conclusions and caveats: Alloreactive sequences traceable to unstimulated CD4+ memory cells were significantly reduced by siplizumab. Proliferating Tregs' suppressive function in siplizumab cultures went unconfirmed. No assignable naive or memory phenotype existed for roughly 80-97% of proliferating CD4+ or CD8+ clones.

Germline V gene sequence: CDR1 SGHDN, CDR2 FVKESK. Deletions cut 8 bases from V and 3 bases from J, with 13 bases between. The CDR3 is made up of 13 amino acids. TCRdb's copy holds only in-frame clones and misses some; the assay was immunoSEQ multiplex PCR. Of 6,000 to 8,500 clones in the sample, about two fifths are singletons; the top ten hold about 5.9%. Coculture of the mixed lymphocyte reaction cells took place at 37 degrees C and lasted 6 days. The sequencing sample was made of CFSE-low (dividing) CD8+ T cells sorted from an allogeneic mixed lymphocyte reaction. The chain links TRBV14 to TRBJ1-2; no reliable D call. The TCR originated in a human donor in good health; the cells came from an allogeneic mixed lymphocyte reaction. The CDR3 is CASRPFTDYGYTF. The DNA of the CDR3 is TGTGCCAGCCGCCCTTTTACTGACTATGGCTACACCTTC.